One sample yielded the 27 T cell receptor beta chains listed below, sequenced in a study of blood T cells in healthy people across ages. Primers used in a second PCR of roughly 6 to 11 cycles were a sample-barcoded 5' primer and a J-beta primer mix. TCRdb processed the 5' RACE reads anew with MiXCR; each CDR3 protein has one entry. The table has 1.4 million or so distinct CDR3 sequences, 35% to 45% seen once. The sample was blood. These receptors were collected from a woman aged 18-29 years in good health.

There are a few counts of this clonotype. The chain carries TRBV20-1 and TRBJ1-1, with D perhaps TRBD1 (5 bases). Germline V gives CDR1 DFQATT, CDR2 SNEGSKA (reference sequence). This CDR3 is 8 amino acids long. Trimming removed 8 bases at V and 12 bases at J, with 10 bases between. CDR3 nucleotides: TGCAGTCTTGGGGGAACTTTCTTT. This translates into CSLGGTFF.

In DNA, the CDR3 is TGCGCCAGCAGCCAAGATCTGGGAACCAGGGAGACCCAGTACTTC. Its protein product is CASSQDLGTRETQYF. The chain has TRBV4-3 and TRBJ2-7; D not resolved. The closer fit of TRBJ2-5 to the DNA end suggests the J call may be wrong. CDR3 size: 15 residues. Germline V gene data show CDR1 as LGHNA and CDR2 as YSLEER.

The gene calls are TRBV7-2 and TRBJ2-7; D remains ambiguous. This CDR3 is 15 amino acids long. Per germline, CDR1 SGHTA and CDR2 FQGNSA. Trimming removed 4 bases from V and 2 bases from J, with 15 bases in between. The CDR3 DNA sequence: TGTGCCAGCAGCTGGAATCGCAGGACCCCCTACGAGCAGTACTTC. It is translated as CASSWNRRTPYEQYF.

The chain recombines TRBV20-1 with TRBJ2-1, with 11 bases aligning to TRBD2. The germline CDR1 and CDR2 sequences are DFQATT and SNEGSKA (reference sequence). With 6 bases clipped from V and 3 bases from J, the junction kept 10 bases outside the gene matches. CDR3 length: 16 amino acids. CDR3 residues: CSAPGTSGNVYNEQFF. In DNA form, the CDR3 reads TGCAGTGCCCCCGGGACTAGCGGAAATGTCTACAATGAGCAGTTCTTC.

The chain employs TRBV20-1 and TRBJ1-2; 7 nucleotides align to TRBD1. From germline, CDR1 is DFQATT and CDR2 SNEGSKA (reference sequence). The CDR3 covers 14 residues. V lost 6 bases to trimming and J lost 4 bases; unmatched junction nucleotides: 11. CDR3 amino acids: CSATRQGQFYGYTF. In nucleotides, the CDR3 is TGCAGTGCAACCCGACAGGGCCAATTCTATGGCTACACCTTC.

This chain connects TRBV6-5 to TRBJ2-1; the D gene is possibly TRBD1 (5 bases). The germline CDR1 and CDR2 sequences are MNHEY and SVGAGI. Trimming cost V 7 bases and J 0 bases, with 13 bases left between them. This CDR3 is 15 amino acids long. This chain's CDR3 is CASTFTGDSYNEQFF. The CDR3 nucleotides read TGTGCCAGCACCTTCACAGGAGACTCCTACAATGAGCAGTTCTTC.

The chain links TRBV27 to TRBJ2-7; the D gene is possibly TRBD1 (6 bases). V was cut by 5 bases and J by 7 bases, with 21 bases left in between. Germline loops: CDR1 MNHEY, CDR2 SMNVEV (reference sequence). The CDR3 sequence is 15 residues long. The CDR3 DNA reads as TGTGCCAGCAGTCTTATACAGGGAATGTACAATGAGCAGTACTTC. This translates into CASSLIQGMYNEQYF.

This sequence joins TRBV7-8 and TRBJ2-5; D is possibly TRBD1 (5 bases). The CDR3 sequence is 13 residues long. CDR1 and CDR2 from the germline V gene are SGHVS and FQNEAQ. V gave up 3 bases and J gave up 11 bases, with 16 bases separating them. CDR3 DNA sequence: TGTGCCAGCAGCTTCTCTCAGGGTTACGGGCAGTACTTC. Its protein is CASSFSQGYGQYF.

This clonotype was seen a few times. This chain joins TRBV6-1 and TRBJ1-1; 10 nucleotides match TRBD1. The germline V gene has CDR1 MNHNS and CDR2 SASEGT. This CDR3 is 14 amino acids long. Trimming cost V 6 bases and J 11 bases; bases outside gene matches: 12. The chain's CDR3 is CASSSRDRGVGAFF. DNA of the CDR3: TGTGCCAGCAGCTCCCGGGACAGGGGAGTAGGTGCTTTCTTT.

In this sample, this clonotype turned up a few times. The CDR3 nucleotides are TGCAGTGCCGGACTAGCGGGAGGGCTAGCCAAAAACATTCAGTACTTC. Amino acid sequence: CSAGLAGGLAKNIQYF. The chain combines TRBV20-1 with TRBJ2-4, with 15 bases lining up with TRBD2. Trimming cost V 6 bases and J 0 bases; bases outside gene matches: 3. The CDR3 consists of 16 residues. Germline values: CDR1 DFQATT, CDR2 SNEGSKA (reference sequence).

The chain's CDR3 is CASIDTRTGGINERYF. In nucleotides, the CDR3 is TGTGCCAGTATTGATACTCGGACAGGGGGCATTAACGAGCGGTACTTC. J is TRBJ2-5 and V is TRBV6-6; 11 nucleotides match TRBD1. V dropped 9 bases and J dropped 13; count of bases not matched to a gene: 22. Germline V gives CDR1 MNHNY, CDR2 SVGAGI (reference sequence). The CDR3 consists of 16 residues.

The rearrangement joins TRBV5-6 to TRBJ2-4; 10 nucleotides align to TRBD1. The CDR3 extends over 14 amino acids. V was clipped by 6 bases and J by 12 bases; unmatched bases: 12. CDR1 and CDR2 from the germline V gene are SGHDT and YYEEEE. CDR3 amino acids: CASTQGQGGSHQYF. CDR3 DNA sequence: TGTGCCAGCACCCAAGGACAGGGGGGTAGTCATCAGTACTTC.

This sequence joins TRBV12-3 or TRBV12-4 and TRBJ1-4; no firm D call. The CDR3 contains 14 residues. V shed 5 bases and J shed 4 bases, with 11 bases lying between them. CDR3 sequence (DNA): TGTGCCAGCAGTCCCCGGGCTTTTAATGAAAAACTGTTTTTT. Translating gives CASSPRAFNEKLFF.

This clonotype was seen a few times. CDR3 nucleotides: TGCGCCAGCAGCCAAGTTCAGAGTCGAAAACTGTTTTTT. As protein: CASSQVQSRKLFF. The gene calls are TRBV4-3 and TRBJ1-4; D remains ambiguous. The CDR3 has 13 residues. With 1 base removed from V and 10 bases from J, the gap between germline ends came to 10 bases. The germline V gene has CDR1 LGHNA and CDR2 YSLEER.

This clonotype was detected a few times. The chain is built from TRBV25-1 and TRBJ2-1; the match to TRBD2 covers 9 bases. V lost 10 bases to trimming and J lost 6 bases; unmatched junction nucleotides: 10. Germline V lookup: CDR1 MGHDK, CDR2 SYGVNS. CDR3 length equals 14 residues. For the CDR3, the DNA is TGTGCCATCCTCAGGGGACTAGCAGCCAATGAGCAGTTCTTC. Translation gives CAILRGLAANEQFF.

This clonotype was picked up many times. The CDR3 DNA reads as TGCAGTGCTAGTGTTCTCCGGGGGGGCTACAATGAGCAGTTCTTC. Protein: CSASVLRGGYNEQFF. The chain has TRBV20-1 and TRBJ2-1; 8 bases align to TRBD2. Germline loops: CDR1 DFQATT, CDR2 SNEGSKA (reference sequence). J lost 3 bases, V lost 3 bases, and 7 bases had no gene match. The CDR3 loop spans 15 amino acids.

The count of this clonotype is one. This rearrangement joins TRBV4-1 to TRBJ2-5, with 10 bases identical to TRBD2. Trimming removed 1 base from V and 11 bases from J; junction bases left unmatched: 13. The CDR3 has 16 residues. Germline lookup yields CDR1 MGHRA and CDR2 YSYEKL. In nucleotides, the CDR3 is TGCGCCAGCAGCCAAGCTCTAGCGGGAGTTGGGAATGAGCAGTACTTC. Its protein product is CASSQALAGVGNEQYF.

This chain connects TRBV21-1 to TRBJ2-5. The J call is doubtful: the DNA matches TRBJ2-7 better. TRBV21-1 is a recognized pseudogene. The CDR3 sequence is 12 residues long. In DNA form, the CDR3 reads TGTGCCAGCAGCAAAGATAACTACGAGCAGTACTTC. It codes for CASSKDNYEQYF.

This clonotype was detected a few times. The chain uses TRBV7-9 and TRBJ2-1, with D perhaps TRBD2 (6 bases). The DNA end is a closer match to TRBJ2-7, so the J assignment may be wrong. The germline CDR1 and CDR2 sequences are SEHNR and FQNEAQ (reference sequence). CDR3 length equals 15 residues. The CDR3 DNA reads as TGTGCCAGCAGCAAGGACGGGGGTTCCTACAATGAGCAGTACTTC. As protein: CASSKDGGSYNEQYF.

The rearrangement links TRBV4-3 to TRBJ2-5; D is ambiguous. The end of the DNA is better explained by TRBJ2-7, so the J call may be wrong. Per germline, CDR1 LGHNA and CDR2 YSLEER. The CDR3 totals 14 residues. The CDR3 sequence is CASSQDLAVYEQYF. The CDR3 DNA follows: TGCGCCAGCAGCCAAGATCTGGCCGTCTACGAGCAGTACTTC.

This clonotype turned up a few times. This chain's CDR3 is CASSETQGPWEQFF. The CDR3 DNA reads as TGTGCCAGCAGCGAAACACAGGGGCCGTGGGAGCAGTTCTTC. This chain links TRBV3-1 with TRBJ2-1, with 7 bases aligning to TRBD1. The CDR3 consists of 14 residues. Germline CDR1 and CDR2: LGHDT and YNNKEL (reference sequence). V shed 5 bases, J shed 10 bases, and the junction held 11 bases outside the gene matches.

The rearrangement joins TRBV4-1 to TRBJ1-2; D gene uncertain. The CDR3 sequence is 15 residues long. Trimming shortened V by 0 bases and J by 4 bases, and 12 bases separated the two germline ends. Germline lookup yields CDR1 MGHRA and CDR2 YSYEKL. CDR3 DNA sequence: TGCGCCAGCAGCCAAGATAGGACCCAGACCTATGGCTACACCTTC. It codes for CASSQDRTQTYGYTF.

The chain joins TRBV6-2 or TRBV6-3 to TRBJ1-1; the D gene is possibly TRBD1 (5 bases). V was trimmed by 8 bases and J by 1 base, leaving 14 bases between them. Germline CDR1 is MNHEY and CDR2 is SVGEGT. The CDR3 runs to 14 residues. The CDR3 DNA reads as TGTGCCAGCGCGGATACTACAGGGAACACTGAAGCTTTCTTT. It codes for CASADTTGNTEAFF.

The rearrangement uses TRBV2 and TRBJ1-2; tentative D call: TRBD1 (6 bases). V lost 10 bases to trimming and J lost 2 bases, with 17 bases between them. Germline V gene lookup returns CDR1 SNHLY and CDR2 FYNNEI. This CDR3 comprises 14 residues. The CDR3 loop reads CANIEDRLNYGYTF. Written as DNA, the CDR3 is TGTGCCAACATAGAGGACAGATTGAACTATGGCTACACCTTC.

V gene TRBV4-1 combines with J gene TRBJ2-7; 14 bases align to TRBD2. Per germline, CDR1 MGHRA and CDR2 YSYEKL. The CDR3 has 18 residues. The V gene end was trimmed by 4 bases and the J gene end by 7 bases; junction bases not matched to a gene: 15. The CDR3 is CASSPGLAGVPSYNEQYF. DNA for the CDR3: TGCGCCAGCAGCCCGGGACTAGCGGGAGTTCCCTCCTACAATGAGCAGTACTTC.

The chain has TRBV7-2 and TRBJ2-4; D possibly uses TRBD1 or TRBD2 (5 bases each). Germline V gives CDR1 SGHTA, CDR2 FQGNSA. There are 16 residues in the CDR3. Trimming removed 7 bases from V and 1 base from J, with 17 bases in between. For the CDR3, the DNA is TGTGCCAGCACGCCAGAGGGGACCCGGGCCAAAAACATTCAGTACTTC. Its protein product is CASTPEGTRAKNIQYF. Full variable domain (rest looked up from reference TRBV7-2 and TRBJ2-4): GAGVSQSPSNKVTEKGKDVELRCDPISGHTALYWYRQSLGQGLEFLIYFQGNSAPDKSGLPSDRFSAERTGGSVSTLTIQRTQQEDSAVYLCASTPEGTRAKNIQYFGAGTRLSVL.

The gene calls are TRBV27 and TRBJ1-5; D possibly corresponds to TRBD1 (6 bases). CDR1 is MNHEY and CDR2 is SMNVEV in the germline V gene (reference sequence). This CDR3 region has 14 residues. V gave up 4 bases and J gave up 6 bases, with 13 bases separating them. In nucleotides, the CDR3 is TGTGCCAGCAGTTGGCACCCCAGGGGTCAGCCCCAGCATTTT. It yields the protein CASSWHPRGQPQHF.